A single T cell receptor (beta chain) is shown here with its context. Original methodology: Nucleated cell counts were estimated from reference gene primer amplification. Measured with immunoSEQ multiplex PCR; TCRdb has only the in-frame clones, and not every one. For V, J and clone size, that table is used; D and trimming come from the DNA. Here the sample spans 200,000 to 300,000 clones, 65% to 85% being singletons. These data originate in a study of blood T cell repertoires in COVID-19. Study background: PBMCs, B-cell-depleted T cells, or T cells provided the cDNA or gDNA that made up the material.

V lost 2 bases and J 6 bases, leaving 13 bases between the germline ends. Germline CDR1 and CDR2: LGHNA and YNFKEQ. The CDR3 is 14 residues long. This clonotype originated in a woman between 40 and 50 years old who had recovered from COVID-19. The chain joins TRBV4-2 to TRBJ1-2; perhaps TRBD1 as D (6 bases). Sequenced material: peripheral blood. This CDR3 reads CASSQIQGMNGYTF. DNA for the CDR3: TGTGCCAGCAGCCAAATACAGGGTATGAATGGCTACACCTTC.